These 5 T cell receptor beta chains were all obtained from the same sample, sequenced in a study of blood T cell repertoires in COVID-19. Assay used: immunoSEQ multiplex PCR; TCRdb lists only in-frame clones, some missing. The sample has about 300,000 clones; about nine tenths are singletons. The sequencing input was PBMCs or T cells enriched from blood (not recorded which). The receptors were sampled from a man aged 55 to 70 who had recovered from COVID-19.

The chain employs TRBV6-5 and TRBJ2-5, with a possible D match to TRBD2 (5 bases). Germline values: CDR1 MNHEY, CDR2 SVGAGI. This CDR3 contains 13 residues. The V and J ends lost 4 bases and 2 bases respectively, with 8 bases between them. The CDR3 DNA is TGTGCCAGCAGTTCGGGATGGCAAGAGACCCAGTACTTC. This encodes CASSSGWQETQYF.

The chain employs TRBV4-2 and TRBJ2-3; D uncertain. V lost 0 bases and J 9 bases, leaving 10 bases between the germline ends. The CDR3 spans 13 residues. Germline CDR1 and CDR2: LGHNA and YNFKEQ. CDR3 amino acids: CASSQDIGATQYF. As DNA, the CDR3 is TGTGCCAGCAGCCAAGATATCGGAGCCACGCAGTATTTT.

The chain is built from TRBV7-3 and TRBJ2-7, with D possibly TRBD2 on 5 matching bases. CDR1 is SGHTA and CDR2 is FQGTGA in the germline V gene. There are 14 residues in the CDR3. The V end was cut by 5 bases, the J end by 0 bases, with 11 bases between. CDR3 DNA: TGTGCCAGCAGCCCCGGAACTAGCTCCTACGAGCAGTACTTC. This gives the protein CASSPGTSSYEQYF. The full variable domain, in which reference TRBV7-3 and TRBJ2-7 provide the parts outside the CDR3, is GAGVSQTPSNKVTEKGKYVELRCDPISGHTALYWYRQSLGQGPEFLIYFQGTGAADDSGLPNDRFFAVRPEGSVSTLKIQRTERGDSAVYLCASSPGTSSYEQYFGPGTRLTVT.

This chain connects TRBV5-1 to TRBJ2-7, with 10 positions matching TRBD1. This CDR3 has 14 amino acids. Per germline, CDR1 SGHRS and CDR2 YFSETQ. V shed 4 bases and J 4 bases; nucleotides not matched to a gene: 5. CDR3 coding DNA: TGCGCCAGCAGCCCGGGACAGGGGCTGTACGAGCAGTACTTC. As protein: CASSPGQGLYEQYF.

The rearrangement uses TRBV3-1 (or the pseudogene TRBV3-2) and TRBJ2-7; the match to TRBD2 covers 11 bases. This CDR3 is built from 16 residues. After removal of 4 bases from V and 2 bases from J, the junction contained 7 bases not matched to a gene. The germline V gene has CDR1 LGHDT and CDR2 YNNKEL (reference sequence). The CDR3 region has the DNA TGTGCCAGCAGCCCCCAACCGGGACTAGCGGCCTACGAGCAGTACTTC. This sequence encodes CASSPQPGLAAYEQYF.